This passage covers 8 T cell receptor beta chains from one sample sequenced in a study of T cell responses to AZD1222 COVID-19 vaccine. Profiled with immunoSEQ multiplex PCR; TCRdb holds only in-frame clones, not every one. Counted here are 200,000 or so clones, approximately 94% occurring once; the ten biggest clones make up 0.9% to 1.1%. This sample comprised peripheral blood, obtained 28 days after the second AZD1222 dose. These TCRs come from an adult who received the AZD1222 COVID-19 vaccine.

The rearrangement joins TRBV5-1 to TRBJ1-2; 8 positions match TRBD1. The V and J ends lost 3 bases and 0 bases, in that order; junction bases with no gene match: 10. The V gene's germline CDR1 is SGHRS and CDR2 YFSETQ. CDR3 size: 17 residues. CDR3 protein: CASSSHDRGEPNYGYTF. As DNA, the CDR3 is TGCGCCAGCAGCTCCCACGACAGGGGAGAGCCTAACTATGGCTACACCTTC.

The chain carries TRBV5-1 and TRBJ2-5; D assignment may be TRBD1 or TRBD2 (5 bases each). Trimming removed 3 bases at V and 5 bases at J, with 14 bases between. This CDR3 spans 14 amino acids. Germline V gene data show CDR1 as SGHRS and CDR2 as YFSETQ. This CDR3 reads CASSSRDARETQYF. The CDR3 bases are TGCGCCAGCAGCTCCCGGGACGCCAGGGAGACCCAGTACTTC. The variable domain in full, with the rest retrieved from reference TRBV5-1 and TRBJ2-5, is KAGVTQTPRYLIKTRGQQVTLSCSPISGHRSVSWYQQTPGQGLQFLFEYFSETQRNKGNFPGRFSGRQFSNSRSEMNVSTLELGDSALYLCASSSRDARETQYFGPGTRLLVL.

J is TRBJ2-6 and V is TRBV3-1 (or the pseudogene TRBV3-2), with D tentatively TRBD1 (6 bases). The ends were cut back, 5 bases at V and 0 bases at J, with 17 bases in the middle. CDR1 LGHDT and CDR2 YNNKEL come from the germline V gene (reference sequence). The CDR3 is 18 residues long. CDR3 coding DNA: TGTGCCAGCAGCGAATGGGGGCAGTCCTCCTCTGGGGCCAACGTCCTGACTTTC. Its protein is CASSEWGQSSSGANVLTF.

V usage is TRBV29-1 and J usage is TRBJ1-2, with unresolved D. Germline V gives CDR1 SQVTM, CDR2 ANQGSEA. Trimming removed 7 bases from V and 0 bases from J, with 9 bases in between. This CDR3 spans 12 amino acids. CDR3 nucleotides: TGCAGCGGCCAGGAGACTAACTATGGCTACACCTTC. The encoded protein is CSGQETNYGYTF.

V and J are TRBV25-1 and TRBJ1-1, with D perhaps TRBD1 (5 bases). The V end lost 1 base, the J end lost 3 bases, and 18 bases lay between the germline ends. The CDR3 spans 17 residues. The germline gives CDR1 MGHDK, CDR2 SYGVNS. DNA for the CDR3: TGTGCCAGCAGTGAATCTCGGGCGGGGCCATTAGACACTGAAGCTTTCTTT. As protein: CASSESRAGPLDTEAFF.

The chain is built from TRBV3-1 (or the pseudogene TRBV3-2) and TRBJ2-1, with TRBD2 identical over 8 bases. Trimming at V came to 3 bases and at J to 0 bases, leaving 4 bases not matched to a gene. The V gene's germline CDR1 is LGHDT and CDR2 YNNKEL (reference sequence). The CDR3 has 16 residues. The CDR3 sequence is CASSHERGSSYNEQFF. The CDR3 DNA follows: TGTGCCAGCAGCCACGAGCGGGGGAGCTCCTACAATGAGCAGTTCTTC.

The chain carries TRBV29-1 and TRBJ1-1; 8 bases map to TRBD1. CDR1 and CDR2 from the germline V gene are SQVTM and ANQGSEA. Trimming at V came to 7 bases and at J to 1 base, leaving 5 bases not matched to a gene. The CDR3 has 13 amino acids. The CDR3 DNA sequence: TGCAGCGCCCTGGGACAGGCGAACACTGAAGCTTTCTTT. Protein: CSALGQANTEAFF. The full variable domain, in which reference TRBV29-1 and TRBJ1-1 provide the parts outside the CDR3, is SAVISQKPSRDICQRGTSLTIQCQVDSQVTMMFWYRQQPGQSLTLIATANQGSEATYESGFVIDKFPISRPNLTFSTLTVSNMSPEDSSIYLCSALGQANTEAFFGQGTRLTVV.

This chain uses TRBV9 with TRBJ2-5; D is uncertain. The germline gives CDR1 SGDLS, CDR2 YYNGEE. This CDR3 contains 12 residues. V was pared by 1 base and J by 3 bases, with 4 bases between. CDR3 DNA sequence: TGTGCCAGCAGCGTAAGCGAAGAGACCCAGTACTTC. It is translated as CASSVSEETQYF.